Shown below are 10 T cell receptor beta chains from a single sample sequenced in a study of molecular identifiers for immune sequencing clone quantification. From the PCR reads, TCRdb called clonotypes with MiXCR, one entry per CDR3 protein. The profile shows some 13,000 distinct CDR3 sequences, 15% to 20% of them singletons. The specimen sequenced was naive CD8+ T cells from blood, with Jurkat cell RNA spiked in. Documented subset: FACS-sorted CD8+CD4-CCR7+CD45RA+ naive T cells. These receptors were taken from a human donor in good health. Some libraries in this study had Jurkat cell RNA spiked in.

This clonotype is judged medium-sized. The chain couples TRBV27 to TRBJ2-7; 15 bases match TRBD2. The CDR3 covers 15 residues. CDR1 and CDR2 (germline): MNHEY, SMNVEV (reference sequence). J was trimmed by 7 bases and V by 5 bases; bases with no gene match: 6. CDR3 bases: TGTGCCAGCAGTCTGGGACTAGCGGGAGGACAGGAGCAGTACTTC. This translates into CASSLGLAGGQEQYF.

This clonotype occurred many times. Its ends do not fully match the called genes, so a read error is possible. J is TRBJ2-3 and V is TRBV12-3 or TRBV12-4; D is perhaps TRBD2 (6 bases). There are 16 residues in the CDR3. The CDR3 region has the DNA TGTGCCAGCAGCTTAGGGGACTGGGCTAGCACAGATACGCAGTATTTT. Its protein product is CASSLGDWASTDTQYF.

Note on this clonotype: A much more abundant neighbour one base away suggests this may be a read error. The V and J genes are TRBV5-5 and TRBJ2-5; D not certain. The CDR3 loop spans 15 amino acids. Germline-derived CDR1 and CDR2 are SGHKS and YYEKEE (reference sequence). The CDR3 bases are TGTGCCAGCAGCTTGGCCGGCAGGTACCAAGAGACCCAGCACTTC. It specifies CASSLAGRYQETQHF.

This clonotype was recorded at least ten times. The chain couples TRBV27 to TRBJ1-2, with a tentative D call TRBD1 (6 bases). The ends were cut back, 6 bases at V and 1 base at J, with 12 bases in the middle. This CDR3 region has 14 residues. Germline V CDR1 and CDR2: MNHEY, SMNVEV (reference sequence). The CDR3 is CASRAGAYNYGYTF. The CDR3 coding sequence is TGTGCCAGCAGGGCAGGGGCATATAACTATGGCTACACCTTC.

This clonotype was recorded many times. The J gene is TRBJ2-7, the V gene TRBV4-3; D is unresolved. The germline V gene has CDR1 LGHNA and CDR2 YSLEER. The V gene lost 4 bases and the J gene lost 2 bases, with 9 bases spanning the gap. The CDR3 extends over 13 amino acids. Here the CDR3 DNA reads TGCGCCAGCAGCCCCCAACCTACCTACGAGCAGTACTTC. Its protein product is CASSPQPTYEQYF.

The table lists this clonotype with many counts. This chain connects TRBV20-1 to TRBJ2-3; 7 bases align to TRBD1. Per germline, CDR1 DFQATT and CDR2 SNEGSKA (reference sequence). The CDR3 spans 18 residues. J was trimmed by 2 bases and V by 5 bases; bases with no gene match: 19. CDR3 loop: CSAARIIGTATFTDTQYF. The CDR3 nucleotides are TGCAGTGCTGCCAGGATTATCGGGACAGCTACCTTCACAGATACGCAGTATTTT.

By share, this clonotype counts as medium-sized. The chain couples TRBV7-9 to TRBJ2-5; D remains unclear. V dropped 1 base and J dropped 4 bases, with 13 bases sitting between them. The length of the CDR3 is 15 residues. The germline gives CDR1 SEHNR, CDR2 FQNEAQ (reference sequence). CDR3 loop: CASSLDIARRETQYF. CDR3 DNA sequence: TGTGCCAGCAGCTTAGACATAGCTCGAAGAGAGACCCAGTACTTC. The full variable domain, with the rest looked up from reference TRBV7-9 and TRBJ2-5, is DTGVSQNPRHKITKRGQNVTFRCDPISEHNRLYWYRQTLGQGPEFLTYFQNEAQLEKSRLLSDRFSAERPKGSFSTLEIQRTEQGDSAMYLCASSLDIARRETQYFGPGTRLLVL.

As concerns this clonotype: At one boundary the junction diverges from the germline segment, which might be a read error. The chain combines TRBV4-1 with TRBJ2-2; TRBD2 matches 9 bases. Germline V gene lookup returns CDR1 MGHRA and CDR2 YSYEKL. The CDR3 contains 16 residues. The CDR3 loop is CASSQEGGRAGGGLFF. The CDR3 DNA reads as TGCGCCAGCAGCCAAGAAGGCGGGAGGGCCGGCGGGGGGCTGTTTTTT.

The sample holds many counts of this clonotype. The chain links TRBV9 to TRBJ2-7, with 8 bases aligning to TRBD2. V lost 4 bases and J lost 3; bases outside the gene matches: 9. Germline V gives CDR1 SGDLS, CDR2 YYNGEE. The CDR3 consists of 15 residues. The CDR3 spells CASSREGGSIYEQYF. The CDR3 region has the DNA TGTGCCAGCAGCCGGGAGGGCGGGAGTATCTACGAGCAGTACTTC.

This clonotype is labeled medium-sized. The V call is TRBV20-1, the J call TRBJ2-7; 7 bases line up with TRBD2. The ends lost 1 base at V and 0 bases at J; junction bases unmatched: 12. The CDR3 is 17 residues long. Germline V gene sequence: CDR1 DFQATT, CDR2 SNEGSKA (reference sequence). The CDR3 region is CSARVWVAGFSSYEQYF. CDR3 nucleotides: TGCAGTGCTAGAGTCTGGGTAGCGGGTTTCAGCTCCTACGAGCAGTACTTC.